This note documents a single TCR beta chain sequence. Its antigen is not identified. A sample-barcoded 5' primer and a J-beta primer mix were used in a second PCR of about 7 to 12 cycles. TCRdb ran MiXCR on the 5' RACE reads and lists one entry per CDR3 protein. Of 1 million or so distinct CDR3 sequences in the sample, about 25% were seen once. The CDR3 sequence is 15 residues long. The germline gives CDR1 MNHEY, CDR2 SVGAGI. Deletions cut 4 bases from V and 0 bases from J, with 12 bases between. This sample stems from a study of blood T cells in healthy people across ages. Regarding the study as a whole: One million T cells yielded diversity estimates that were considered underestimates. The long-lived group displayed more naive CD4+ cells, plus higher diversity, than the aged donors did.

These data were likewise used in another study, on T cells of mothers and their children.

The source of this sequence is a girl aged 2-10 years in good health. This chain joins TRBV6-5 and TRBJ1-2; no clear D. The sample taken for sequencing was blood. The CDR3 spells CASSFAPAANYGYTF. In nucleotides, the CDR3 is TGTGCCAGCAGTTTCGCCCCCGCGGCTAACTATGGCTACACCTTC.